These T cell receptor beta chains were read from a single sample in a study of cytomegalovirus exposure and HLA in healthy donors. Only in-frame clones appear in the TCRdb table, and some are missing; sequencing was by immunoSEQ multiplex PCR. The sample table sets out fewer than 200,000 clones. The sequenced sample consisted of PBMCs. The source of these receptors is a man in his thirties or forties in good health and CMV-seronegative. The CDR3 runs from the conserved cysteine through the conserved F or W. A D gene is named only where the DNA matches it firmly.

CDR3: CASSSWDSTYEQYF; DNA: TGTGCCAGCAGCTCGTGGGACAGCACCTACGAGCAGTACTTC; J: TRBJ2-7; D: TRBD1; V: TRBV7-2
CDR3: CASSPPGTANTGELFF; DNA: TGTGCCAGCAGCCCCCCCGGGACAGCGAACACCGGGGAGCTGTTTTTT; J: TRBJ2-2; D: TRBD1; V: TRBV14
CDR3: CAWSVLSNQPQHF; DNA: TGTGCCTGGAGTGTACTTAGCAATCAGCCCCAGCATTTT; J: TRBJ1-5; D: .; V: TRBV30
CDR3: CASSQGQPGDTEAFF; DNA: TGTGCCAGCAGCCAAGGACAGCCTGGGGACACTGAAGCTTTCTTT; J: TRBJ1-1; D: .; V: TRBV2
CDR3: CASSLGQGNEKLFF; DNA: TGCGCCAGCAGCTTGGGACAGGGTAATGAAAAACTGTTTTTT; J: TRBJ1-4; D: TRBD1; V: TRBV5-1
CDR3: CASSQDTPTLTSGSEDEQFF; DNA: TGCGCCAGCAGCCAAGATACACCCACCCTTACTAGCGGGAGTGAGGATGAGCAGTTCTTC; J: TRBJ2-1; D: TRBD2; V: TRBV4-1
CDR3: CASTAGTGQRTEAFF; DNA: TGTGCCAGTACCGCCGGGACAGGGCAACGGACTGAAGCTTTCTTT; J: TRBJ1-1; D: TRBD1; V: TRBV19
CDR3: CASSTRRRETQYF; DNA: TGTGCCAGCAGCACACGTCGCCGAGAGACCCAGTACTTC; J: TRBJ2-5; D: .; V: TRBV2
CDR3: CASSLRSSPIYEQYF; DNA: TGCGCCAGCAGCTTGCGGTCTAGCCCCATCTACGAGCAGTACTTC; J: TRBJ2-7; D: .; V: TRBV5-1
CDR3: CATRDRDFTYEQYF; DNA: TGTGCCACCCGGGACAGGGACTTTACCTACGAGCAGTACTTC; J: TRBJ2-7; D: TRBD1; V: TRBV15
CDR3: CASSPPGLAGTGELFF; DNA: TGTGCCAGCAGCCCCCCGGGACTAGCGGGTACCGGGGAGCTGTTTTTT; J: TRBJ2-2; D: TRBD2; V: TRBV5-4
CDR3: CASSWPTGASYEQYF; DNA: TGTGCCAGCAGTTGGCCCACAGGGGCCTCCTACGAGCAGTACTTC; J: TRBJ2-7; D: TRBD1; V: TRBV6-1
CDR3: CASISSGTGWEKLFF; DNA: TGTGCCAGCATTTCCTCCGGGACAGGGTGGGAAAAACTGTTTTTT; J: TRBJ1-4; D: TRBD1; V: TRBV7-9
CDR3: CSVLTGHTEAFF; DNA: TGCAGCGTCTTGACAGGCCACACTGAAGCTTTCTTT; J: TRBJ1-1; D: .; V: TRBV29-1
CDR3: CASSSTGELGYGYTF; DNA: TGTGCCAGCAGCTCCACAGGGGAGTTAGGGTATGGCTACACCTTC; J: TRBJ1-2; D: TRBD1; V: TRBV7-9
CDR3: CASSGLTGGPDTQYF; DNA: TGTGCCAGCAGTGGCCTCACGGGAGGGCCAGATACGCAGTATTTT; J: TRBJ2-3; D: TRBD2; V: TRBV6-1
CDR3: CASSLTGRRNEQFF; DNA: TGCGCCAGCAGCTTAACAGGAAGAAGGAATGAGCAGTTCTTC; J: TRBJ2-1; D: .; V: TRBV5-1